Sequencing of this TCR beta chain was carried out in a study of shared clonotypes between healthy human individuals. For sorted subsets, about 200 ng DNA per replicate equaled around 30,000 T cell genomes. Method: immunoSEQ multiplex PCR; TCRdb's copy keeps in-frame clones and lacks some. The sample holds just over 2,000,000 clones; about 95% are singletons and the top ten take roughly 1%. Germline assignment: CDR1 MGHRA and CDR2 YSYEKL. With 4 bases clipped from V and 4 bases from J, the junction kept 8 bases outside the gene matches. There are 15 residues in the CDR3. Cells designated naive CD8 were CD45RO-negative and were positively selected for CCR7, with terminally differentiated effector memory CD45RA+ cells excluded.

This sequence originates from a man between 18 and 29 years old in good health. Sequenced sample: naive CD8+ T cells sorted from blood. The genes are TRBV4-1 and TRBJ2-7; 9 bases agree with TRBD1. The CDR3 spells CASSLPGQGLYEQYF. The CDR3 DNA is TGCGCCAGCAGCCTACCGGGACAGGGACTTTACGAGCAGTACTTC.